These 32 T cell receptor beta chains share one sample of origin, sequenced in a study of shared clonotypes between healthy human individuals (dated by TCRdb to the early 2020s). For the CD8 naive samples, CD45RO-negative cells were positively selected for CCR7, yielding a CD45RA+CCR7+ population from which TemRA cells were excluded. Library prep was done by the immunoSEQ multiplex PCR assay. TCRdb took over this immuneACCESS table, retaining in-frame rearrangements with V and J assigned. Such tables are incomplete; in checked studies, under half of the missing clones stem from an unresolved V gene, and the remainder is unexplained. Recorded for this sample are about 2,100,000 clones; approximately 94% of them occurred a single time. 1.5% to 2% of the sample rests with the top ten. Sequencing used naive CD8+ T cells from PBMCs. The intended sense of this specimen's cell subset or site label: CD45RA+CCR7+. All receptors derive from a young man in good health. Some clones in this sample may be carry-over from other donors' samples.

Note on this clone: The same CDR3 also results from other DNA sequences found in this sample. The rearrangement joins TRBV28 to TRBJ2-5; D might be TRBD2 (6 bases). The germline V and J ends were trimmed by 6 bases and 4 bases, with 9 bases remaining between them. From germline, CDR1 is MDHEN and CDR2 SYDVKM. The CDR3 length is 12 residues. The CDR3 nucleotides are TGTGCCAGCAGAAGGGGAGGAGAGACCCAGTACTTC. This codes for CASRRGGETQYF.

The chain couples TRBV4-2 to TRBJ2-7; D call uncertain. V gave up 0 bases and J gave up 1 base, with 7 bases separating them. CDR3 length: 14 residues. Germline CDR1 is LGHNA and CDR2 is YNFKEQ. CDR3 in DNA: TGTGCCAGCAGCCAAGATAAACATTCCTACGAGCAGTACTTC. This sequence encodes CASSQDKHSYEQYF.

About this clone itself: Other DNA sequences in the sample encode the same CDR3. The chain links TRBV27 to TRBJ2-3, with TRBD2 identical over 9 bases. The CDR3 covers 16 residues. Germline V CDR1 and CDR2: MNHEY, SMNVEV (reference sequence). V trimming: 2 bases; J trimming: 4 bases; junction bases outside the gene matches: 7. For the CDR3, the DNA is TGTGCCAGCAGTTTACTGGCGGGAGGGCCTTCAGATACGCAGTATTTT. Translated, it gives CASSLLAGGPSDTQYF.

V usage is TRBV10-3 and J usage is TRBJ1-2; a weak D match, TRBD1 (5 bases). V was shortened by 3 bases and J by 3 bases, with 14 bases between the two germline ends. This CDR3 is 15 amino acids long. Germline CDR1 reads ENHRY; CDR2 reads SYGVKD. CDR3 sequence: CAISEDRNPYYGYTF. Here the CDR3 DNA reads TGTGCCATCAGTGAAGACAGAAACCCTTACTATGGCTACACCTTC.

The V and J genes are TRBV13 and TRBJ1-4; no clear D. V was pared by 5 bases and J by 7 bases, with 14 bases between. The CDR3 is made up of 14 amino acids. Germline lookup yields CDR1 PRHDT and CDR2 FYEKMQ (reference sequence). The CDR3 reads CASSPWRQIEKLFF. DNA for the CDR3: TGTGCCAGCAGCCCCTGGCGACAAATTGAAAAACTGTTTTTT.

The rearrangement joins TRBV12-2 to TRBJ1-1; the table gives TRBD1 as D, unverified against the DNA. TRBV12-2 is marked as a pseudogene. The CDR3 has 15 residues. CDR3 loop: CASRGAYVMNTEAFF. The CDR3 coding sequence is TGTGCAAGTCGGGGGGCGTACGTAATGAACACTGAAGCTTTCTTT.

V and J are TRBV27 and TRBJ2-7; the D gene could be TRBD1 or TRBD2 (7 bases each). The length of the CDR3 is 15 residues. Between the trimmed V and J ends, which lost 6 bases and 4 bases, there was a span of 19 bases. Germline CDR1 is MNHEY and CDR2 is SMNVEV (reference sequence). This CDR3 is CASSAPRQGGYEQYF. The CDR3 DNA reads TGTGCCAGCAGCGCCCCCCGACAGGGAGGGTACGAGCAGTACTTC.

V usage is TRBV10-2 and J usage is TRBJ2-7; D unclear. The ends were cut back, 7 bases at V and 3 bases at J, with 7 bases in the middle. CDR1 WSHSY and CDR2 SAAADI come from the germline V gene. The CDR3 is 11 amino acids. As DNA, the CDR3 is TGCGCCAGCAAAGCTCTCTACGAGCAGTACTTC. Its translation: CASKALYEQYF.

The DNA of the CDR3 is TGTGCCAGCAGTGGCTATGAAGGGAATGGCTACACCTTC. It yields the protein CASSGYEGNGYTF. This chain links TRBV25-1 with TRBJ1-2, with D uncertain. Trimming took 4 bases from V and 6 from J, leaving 12 bases between them. This CDR3 has 13 residues. Per the germline V gene, CDR1 is MGHDK and CDR2 is SYGVNS.

The rearrangement links TRBV10-3 to TRBJ2-3; weak D call: TRBD2 (6 bases). The CDR3 sequence is 15 residues long. Trimming took 6 bases from V and 0 from J, leaving 13 bases between them. CDR1 is ENHRY and CDR2 is SYGVKD in the germline V gene. The CDR3 protein is CAIRVADPSTDTQYF. The CDR3 coding sequence is TGTGCCATCAGGGTAGCGGATCCTAGCACAGATACGCAGTATTTT.

The CDR3 region has the DNA TGTGCCAGTAGTATGTGGGACAACACCGGGGAGCTGTTTTTT. Protein: CASSMWDNTGELFF. The chain combines TRBV19 with TRBJ2-2; D possibly matches TRBD1 or TRBD2 (5 bases each). Trimming shortened V by 3 bases and J by 2 bases, and 7 bases separated the two germline ends. Germline assignment: CDR1 LNHDA and CDR2 SQIVND (reference sequence). CDR3 size: 14 residues.

This rearrangement joins TRBV27 to TRBJ1-2, with 7 bases that match TRBD1. The CDR3 is made up of 16 amino acids. V lost 4 bases to trimming and J lost 4 bases; unmatched junction nucleotides: 12. Germline CDR1 and CDR2: MNHEY and SMNVEV (reference sequence). DNA of the CDR3: TGTGCCAGCAGTTCTACAGGGGAGTCGGGCTTCTATGGCTACACCTTC. Protein sequence: CASSSTGESGFYGYTF.

In DNA form, the CDR3 reads TGTGCAAGTCGCTTAAAAATAGGCCAGGGTAATCAGCCCCAGCATTTT. Translation: CASRLKIGQGNQPQHF. The V call is TRBV12-2, the J call TRBJ1-5; the listed D gene, TRBD1, was not tested against the DNA. TRBV12-2 has pseudogene status. The CDR3 runs to 16 residues.

CDR3: CSVPTSGSSNEQFF. The CDR3 DNA reads as TGCAGCGTGCCGACTAGCGGGAGTTCTAATGAGCAGTTCTTC. This chain links TRBV29-1 with TRBJ2-1, with TRBD2 identical over 12 bases. V was clipped by 6 bases and J by 7 bases; unmatched bases: 7. CDR3 size: 14 residues. The germline V gene encodes CDR1 SQVTM and CDR2 ANQGSEA.

This rearrangement joins TRBV5-1 to TRBJ1-5; D ambiguous. CDR1 and CDR2 from the germline V gene are SGHRS and YFSETQ. This CDR3 is 13 amino acids long. The germline V and J ends were trimmed by 1 base and 3 bases, with 5 bases remaining between them. The CDR3 loop reads CASSLQPNQPQHF. In DNA, the CDR3 is TGCGCCAGCAGCTTGCAGCCCAATCAGCCCCAGCATTTT. Based on the CDR3 plus reference TRBV5-1 and TRBJ1-5, the full variable domain is KAGVTQTPRYLIKTRGQQVTLSCSPISGHRSVSWYQQTPGQGLQFLFEYFSETQRNKGNFPGRFSGRQFSNSRSEMNVSTLELGDSALYLCASSLQPNQPQHFGDGTRLSIL.

Regarding this clone: Other DNA sequences of this sample code for an identical CDR3. This rearrangement joins TRBV4-1 to TRBJ2-7; D is uncertain. The CDR3 is made up of 11 amino acids. The V gene lost 4 bases and the J gene lost 3 bases, with 4 bases spanning the gap. In germline, CDR1 is MGHRA, CDR2 YSYEKL. Here the CDR3 reads CASSRGYEQYF. In nucleotides, the CDR3 is TGCGCCAGCAGCCGAGGCTACGAGCAGTACTTC.

The rearrangement uses TRBV19 and TRBJ2-1, with 7 bases matching TRBD2. Germline V CDR1 and CDR2: LNHDA, SQIVND (reference sequence). The CDR3 extends over 13 amino acids. V lost 5 bases to trimming and J lost 12 bases; unmatched junction nucleotides: 10. CDR3 nucleotide sequence: TGTGCCAGTAGTCCCCTGCCCTCGGGGGGGCAGTTCTTC. Translation: CASSPLPSGGQFF.

The chain uses TRBV18 and TRBJ2-1, with D unclear. This CDR3 has 11 amino acids. From germline, CDR1 is KGHSH and CDR2 LQKENI. V was trimmed by 8 bases and J by 6 bases, leaving 8 bases between them. The CDR3 sequence is CASQSTNEQFF. CDR3 sequence (DNA): TGTGCCAGCCAAAGTACCAATGAGCAGTTCTTC.

The rearrangement uses TRBV13 and TRBJ2-1, with D perhaps TRBD1 (5 bases). V lost 1 base and J lost 3, with 7 bases in between. The CDR3 has 14 residues. Germline-derived CDR1 and CDR2 are PRHDT and FYEKMQ (reference sequence). The DNA for the CDR3 is TGTGCCAGCAGCTTAGAGGGGATCTACAATGAGCAGTTCTTC. Residues: CASSLEGIYNEQFF.

The CDR3 reads CASSEGTGGLGYTF. CDR3 bases: TGTGCCAGCAGTGAAGGGACAGGGGGCTTAGGCTACACCTTC. The chain has TRBV2 and TRBJ1-2; 11 bases match TRBD1. The ends lost 1 base at V and 8 bases at J; junction bases unmatched: 3. The germline V gene encodes CDR1 SNHLY and CDR2 FYNNEI. CDR3 length: 14 amino acids.

The chain is built from TRBV4-1 and TRBJ1-1, with 8 nucleotides matching TRBD1. CDR1 MGHRA and CDR2 YSYEKL come from the germline V gene. This CDR3 spans 15 amino acids. Trimming removed 1 base from V and 3 bases from J; junction bases left unmatched: 4. CDR3 loop: CASSQVGTGYTEAFF. The CDR3 DNA reads as TGCGCCAGCAGCCAAGTTGGGACAGGTTACACTGAAGCTTTCTTT.

Notes on this clone: This sample includes further DNA sequences coding for the same CDR3. CDR3 nucleotides: TGTGCCAGCTCACCCGGCAGACTGAACACTGAAGCTTTCTTT. This gives the protein CASSPGRLNTEAFF. The J gene is TRBJ1-1, the V gene TRBV18; D remains ambiguous. Germline V gene data show CDR1 as KGHSH and CDR2 as LQKENI. V lost 3 bases and J lost 0, with 8 bases in between. This CDR3 region has 14 residues.

This chain connects TRBV19 to TRBJ2-4; D might be TRBD1 or TRBD2, each matching 5 bases. The CDR3 consists of 12 residues. Germline V gene data show CDR1 as LNHDA and CDR2 as SQIVND (reference sequence). Deletions cut 0 bases from V and 8 bases from J, with 5 bases between. CDR3 protein: CASSIEGDIQYF. DNA for the CDR3: TGTGCCAGTAGTATAGAGGGGGACATTCAGTACTTC.

This chain joins TRBV6-1 and TRBJ1-4, with 7 bases lining up with TRBD1. The CDR3 has 15 amino acids. V shed 2 bases, J shed 4 bases, and the junction held 4 bases outside the gene matches. Germline CDR1 and CDR2: MNHNS and SASEGT. The CDR3 nucleotides read TGTGCCAGCAGTGAAACAGGGGCCCGTAATGAAAAACTGTTTTTT. Its translation is CASSETGARNEKLFF.

J is TRBJ2-3 and V is TRBV15; 11 bases match TRBD1. CDR3 length: 18 amino acids. Germline CDR1 is LNHNV and CDR2 is YYDKDF (reference sequence). J was trimmed by 2 bases and V by 4 bases; bases with no gene match: 11. CDR3 residues: CATSNAPGTGGNTDTQYF. The CDR3 DNA reads TGTGCCACCAGCAACGCCCCCGGGACAGGGGGGAACACAGATACGCAGTATTTT.

This rearrangement joins TRBV7-2 to TRBJ2-1; D ambiguous. Germline CDR1 SGHTA, CDR2 FQGNSA. V was clipped by 7 bases and J by 2 bases, with 9 bases between them. The CDR3 has 13 residues. The CDR3 DNA reads TGTGCCAGCACCTTCGGTACCTACAATGAGCAGTTCTTC. This gives the protein CASTFGTYNEQFF.

This clone was detected a few times. V gene TRBV19 combines with J gene TRBJ2-1; D gene uncertain. V lost 0 bases, J lost 2 bases, and 8 bases lay in between. Germline CDR1 and CDR2: LNHDA and SQIVND (reference sequence). The CDR3 is 15 residues long. CDR3 in DNA: TGTGCCAGTAGTATAGATCGGGCAGCCTACAATGAGCAGTTCTTC. The encoded protein is CASSIDRAAYNEQFF.

The J gene is TRBJ1-4, the V gene TRBV4-1; 9 positions agree with TRBD1. Unmatched junction bases numbered 6, after V lost 3 bases and J lost 4 bases. CDR1 and CDR2 from the germline V gene are MGHRA and YSYEKL. The CDR3 is made up of 16 amino acids. The CDR3 loop is CASSQGQGKDNEKLFF. CDR3 nucleotides: TGCGCCAGCAGCCAGGGACAGGGTAAAGATAATGAAAAACTGTTTTTT.

This clone appeared once. The rearrangement links TRBV15 to TRBJ2-5, with TRBD2 identical over 7 bases. Germline-derived CDR1 and CDR2 are LNHNV and YYDKDF (reference sequence). This CDR3 has 16 amino acids. V shed 3 bases and J 2 bases; nucleotides not matched to a gene: 9. CDR3 protein: CATSSGEGGFQETQYF. In DNA, the CDR3 is TGTGCCACCAGCAGTGGGGAGGGTGGTTTTCAAGAGACCCAGTACTTC.

The gene calls are TRBV9 and TRBJ2-3; D uncertain. Trimming stripped 0 bases from V and 5 bases from J, with 13 bases between. The CDR3 has 15 residues. Germline assignment: CDR1 SGDLS and CDR2 YYNGEE. CDR3 sequence: CASSVVGHALDTQYF. The CDR3 nucleotides are TGTGCCAGCAGCGTAGTAGGGCATGCTCTAGATACGCAGTATTTT.

The J gene is TRBJ2-1, the V gene TRBV7-8, with TRBD2 matching over 12 bases. CDR3 size: 15 residues. In germline, CDR1 is SGHVS, CDR2 FQNEAQ. The junction had 9 bases not matched to a gene; V was cut back by 5 bases and J by 10 bases. The CDR3 loop is CASSILAGGTGEQFF. Here the CDR3 DNA reads TGTGCCAGCAGCATCCTAGCGGGAGGGACGGGGGAGCAGTTCTTC. The full variable domain, rest sourced from reference TRBV7-8 and TRBJ2-1, is GAGVSQSPRYKVAKRGQDVALRCDPISGHVSLFWYQQALGQGPEFLTYFQNEAQLDKSGLPSDRFFAERPEGSVSTLKIQRTQQEDSAVYLCASSILAGGTGEQFFGPGTRLTVL.

V and J are TRBV7-9 and TRBJ2-3, with TRBD2 matching over 10 bases. Germline V gene data show CDR1 as SEHNR and CDR2 as FQNEAQ (reference sequence). V shed 4 bases, J shed 2 bases, and the junction held 9 bases outside the gene matches. The CDR3 extends over 17 amino acids. This CDR3 reads CASSWGLATRPTDTQYF. The CDR3 DNA is TGTGCCAGCAGCTGGGGACTAGCGACCCGACCCACAGATACGCAGTATTTT.